This T cell receptor (beta chain) was sequenced in a study of cytomegalovirus exposure and HLA in healthy donors. The PCR employed 60 Vbeta primers together with 13 Jbeta primers. Using immunoSEQ multiplex PCR, the repertoire was profiled, and TCRdb retains in-frame clones only, with some absent. Among around 100,000 clones listed, under 85% were seen once. Though probably carrying unrecorded immune exposures, donors were nominally healthy at sampling. Material: PBMCs. The source is a woman between 40 and 55 years old in good health and CMV-seropositive.

The CDR3 nucleotides are TGTGCCAGCGGTATACAAGCGGCAGATACGCAGTATTTT. Translated, it gives CASGIQAADTQYF. The genes are TRBV11-2 and TRBJ2-3, with a possible D match to TRBD2 (5 bases). V lost 8 bases, J lost 4 bases, and 13 bases lay in between. CDR1 is SGHAT, CDR2 FQNNGV, per germline. The CDR3 sequence is 13 residues long.